The TCR beta chain described here comes from a study of CD8 T cells in ankylosing spondylitis. Trimming cost V 2 bases and J 1 base; bases outside gene matches: 5. The CDR3 contains 15 residues. Germline V gene sequence: CDR1 SGHKS, CDR2 YYEKEE (reference sequence). TCRdb re-called the 5' RACE reads with MiXCR, one entry per CDR3 protein. This sample has around 280,000 distinct CDR3 sequences; over 15% occur once, and the top ten carry less than 9.5%. The receptor's source is a male donor with ankylosing spondylitis or in good health (not recorded which). Material for sequencing was blood, either unsorted or a sorted T cell fraction (not recorded which). The genes are TRBV5-5 and TRBJ1-1; 7 nucleotides match TRBD1. The CDR3 DNA reads as TGTGCCAGCAGCTTCAGGACAGGAGGGAACACTGAAGCTTTCTTT. Translated, it gives CASSFRTGGNTEAFF.